This TCR beta chain was captured in a study of cytomegalovirus exposure and HLA in healthy donors. With 6 bases clipped from V and 6 bases from J, the junction kept 10 bases outside the gene matches. The CDR3 spans 15 residues. In germline, CDR1 is LNHDA, CDR2 SQIVND (reference sequence). Study results and limitations: It was found in a later analysis that first-cohort TCR clusters tended to co-occur in the 100 to 150 validation repertoires.

TCRdb keeps only in-frame clones here, not all; method: immunoSEQ multiplex PCR. The data contain tens of thousands of clones, 85% to 95% of them singletons. Points on this clone: Its antigen is currently unknown.

The chain combines TRBV19 with TRBJ2-3, with TRBD2 matching over 9 bases. This receptor was obtained from a woman between 18 and 29 years old in good health and CMV-seropositive. Sequenced: PBMCs. The chain's CDR3 is CASSPSREGPDTQYF. CDR3 DNA sequence: TGTGCCAGTAGCCCGTCGCGGGAGGGCCCGGATACGCAGTATTTT.